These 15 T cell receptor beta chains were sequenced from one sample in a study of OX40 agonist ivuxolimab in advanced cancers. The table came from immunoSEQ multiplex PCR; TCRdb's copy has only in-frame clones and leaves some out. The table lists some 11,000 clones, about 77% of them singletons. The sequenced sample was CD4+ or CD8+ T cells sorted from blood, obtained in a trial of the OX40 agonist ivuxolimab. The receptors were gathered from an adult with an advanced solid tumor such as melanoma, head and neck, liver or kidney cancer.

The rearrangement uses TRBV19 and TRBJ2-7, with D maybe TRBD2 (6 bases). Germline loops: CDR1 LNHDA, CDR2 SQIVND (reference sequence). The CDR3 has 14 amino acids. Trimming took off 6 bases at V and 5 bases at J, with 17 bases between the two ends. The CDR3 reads CASSLTPSAHEQYF. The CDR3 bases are TGTGCCAGTAGCCTTACCCCTAGCGCCCACGAGCAGTACTTC.

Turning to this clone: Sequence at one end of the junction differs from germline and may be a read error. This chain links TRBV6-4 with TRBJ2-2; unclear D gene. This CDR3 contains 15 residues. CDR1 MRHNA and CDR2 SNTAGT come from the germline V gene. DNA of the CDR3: TGTGCCAGCAGTTACTCCGGCCCGAACACCGGGGAGCTGTTTTTT. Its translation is CASSYSGPNTGELFF.

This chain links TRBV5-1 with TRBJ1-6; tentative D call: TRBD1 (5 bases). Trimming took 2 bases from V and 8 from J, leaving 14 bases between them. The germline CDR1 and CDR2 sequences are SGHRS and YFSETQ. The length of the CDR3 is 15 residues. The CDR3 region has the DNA TGCGCCAGCAGCTTTCAGGGACCCCCGGATTCACCCCTCCACTTT. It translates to CASSFQGPPDSPLHF.

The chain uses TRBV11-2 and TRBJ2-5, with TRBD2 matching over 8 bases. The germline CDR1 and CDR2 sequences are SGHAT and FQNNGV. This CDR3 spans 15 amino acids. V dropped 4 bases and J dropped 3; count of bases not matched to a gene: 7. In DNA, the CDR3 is TGTGCCAGCAGCTCCGCCCTTAGCGGGGAAGAGACCCAGTACTTC. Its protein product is CASSSALSGEETQYF.

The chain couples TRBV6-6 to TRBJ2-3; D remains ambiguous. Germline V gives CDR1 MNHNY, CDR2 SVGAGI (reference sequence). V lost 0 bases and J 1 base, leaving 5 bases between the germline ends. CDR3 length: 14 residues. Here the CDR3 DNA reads TGTGCCAGCAGTTACTCCGGAGGCACAGATACGCAGTATTTT. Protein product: CASSYSGGTDTQYF.

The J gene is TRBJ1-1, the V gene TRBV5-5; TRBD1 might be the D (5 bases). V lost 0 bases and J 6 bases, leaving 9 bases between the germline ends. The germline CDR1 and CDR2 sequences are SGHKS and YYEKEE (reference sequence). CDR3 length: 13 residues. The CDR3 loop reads CASSLGGISEAFF. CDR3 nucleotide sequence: TGTGCCAGCAGCTTGGGGGGGATCTCTGAAGCTTTCTTT. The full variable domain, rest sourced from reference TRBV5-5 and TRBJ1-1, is DAGVTQSPTHLIKTRGQQVTLRCSPISGHKSVSWYQQVLGQGPQFIFQYYEKEERGRGNFPDRFSARQFPNYSSELNVNALLLGDSALYLCASSLGGISEAFFGQGTRLTVV.

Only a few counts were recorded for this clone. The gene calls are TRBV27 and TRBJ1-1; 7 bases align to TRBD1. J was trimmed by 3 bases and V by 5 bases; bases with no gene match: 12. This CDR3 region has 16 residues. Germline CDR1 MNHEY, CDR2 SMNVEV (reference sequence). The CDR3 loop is CASSQYLIRGYTEAFF. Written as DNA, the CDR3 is TGTGCCAGCAGTCAATACCTAATCAGGGGGTACACTGAAGCTTTCTTT.

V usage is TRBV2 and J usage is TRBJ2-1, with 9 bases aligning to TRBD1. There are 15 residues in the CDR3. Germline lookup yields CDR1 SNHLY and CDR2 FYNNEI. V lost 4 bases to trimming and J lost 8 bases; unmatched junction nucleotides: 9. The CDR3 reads CASSAPDRGFDEQFF. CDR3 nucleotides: TGTGCCAGCAGTGCTCCGGACAGGGGTTTCGATGAGCAGTTCTTC.

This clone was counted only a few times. CDR3 residues: CASAGPSSYNEQFF. CDR3 DNA sequence: TGTGCCAGCGCCGGGCCCAGCTCCTACAATGAGCAGTTCTTC. The rearrangement links TRBV7-9 to TRBJ2-1, with D unclear. V gave up 8 bases and J gave up 0 bases, with 11 bases separating them. CDR1 is SEHNR, CDR2 FQNEAQ, per germline (reference sequence). The CDR3 loop spans 14 amino acids.

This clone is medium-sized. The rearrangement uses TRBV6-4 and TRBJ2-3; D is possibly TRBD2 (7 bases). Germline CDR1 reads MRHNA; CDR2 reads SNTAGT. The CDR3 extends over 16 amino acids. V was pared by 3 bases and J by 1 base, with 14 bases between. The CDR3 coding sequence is TGTGCCAGCAGTGATGGAGGGGGGGACCGCACAGATACGCAGTATTTT. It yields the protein CASSDGGGDRTDTQYF.

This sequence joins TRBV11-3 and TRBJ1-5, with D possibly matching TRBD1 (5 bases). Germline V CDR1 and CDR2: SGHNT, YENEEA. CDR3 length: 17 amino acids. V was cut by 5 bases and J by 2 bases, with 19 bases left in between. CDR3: CASSPCGDGVGNQPQHF. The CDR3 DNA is TGTGCCAGCAGCCCTTGCGGGGACGGGGTTGGCAATCAGCCCCAGCATTTT.

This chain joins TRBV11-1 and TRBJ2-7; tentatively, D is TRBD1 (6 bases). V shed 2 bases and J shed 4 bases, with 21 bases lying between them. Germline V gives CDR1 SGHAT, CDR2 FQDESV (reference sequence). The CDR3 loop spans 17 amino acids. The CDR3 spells CASSLPSDSLNLYEQYF. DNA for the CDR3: TGTGCCAGCAGCTTACCCTCGGACAGCCTGAACCTTTACGAGCAGTACTTC.

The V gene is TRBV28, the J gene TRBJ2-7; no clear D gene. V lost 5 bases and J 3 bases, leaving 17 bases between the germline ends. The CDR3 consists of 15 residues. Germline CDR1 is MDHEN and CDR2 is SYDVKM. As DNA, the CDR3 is TGTGCCAGCAGTGTGGGCCTTAAGGGCAACTACGAGCAGTACTTC. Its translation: CASSVGLKGNYEQYF.

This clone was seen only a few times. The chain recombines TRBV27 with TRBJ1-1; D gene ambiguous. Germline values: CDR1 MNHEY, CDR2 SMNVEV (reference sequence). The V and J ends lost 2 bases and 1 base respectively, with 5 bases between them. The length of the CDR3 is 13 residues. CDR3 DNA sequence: TGTGCCAGCAGTTTAGGAGGGAACACTGAAGCTTTCTTT. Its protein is CASSLGGNTEAFF.

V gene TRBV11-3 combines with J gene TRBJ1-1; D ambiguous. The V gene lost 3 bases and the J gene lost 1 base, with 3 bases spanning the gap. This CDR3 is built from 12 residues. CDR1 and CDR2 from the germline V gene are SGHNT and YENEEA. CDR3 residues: CASSFGNTEAFF. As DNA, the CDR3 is TGTGCCAGCAGCTTCGGGAACACTGAAGCTTTCTTT. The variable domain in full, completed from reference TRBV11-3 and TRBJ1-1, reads EAGVVQSPRYKIIEKKQPVAFWCNPISGHNTLYWYLQNLGQGPELLIRYENEEAVDDSQLPKDRFSAERLKGVDSTLKIQPAELGDSAVYLCASSFGNTEAFFGQGTRLTVV.